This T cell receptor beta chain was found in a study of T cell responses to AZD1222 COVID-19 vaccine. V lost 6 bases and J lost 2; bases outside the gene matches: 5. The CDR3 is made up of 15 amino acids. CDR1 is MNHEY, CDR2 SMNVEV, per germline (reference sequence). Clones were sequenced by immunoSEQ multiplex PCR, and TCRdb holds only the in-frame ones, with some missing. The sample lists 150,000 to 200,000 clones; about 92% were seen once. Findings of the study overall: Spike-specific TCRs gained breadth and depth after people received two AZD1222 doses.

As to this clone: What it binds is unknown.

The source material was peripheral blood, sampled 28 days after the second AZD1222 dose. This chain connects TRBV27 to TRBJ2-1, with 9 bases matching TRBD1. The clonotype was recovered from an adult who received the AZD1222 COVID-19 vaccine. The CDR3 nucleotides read TGTGCCAGCAGGCTCCGGGACAGGGCCTACAATGAGCAGTTCTTC. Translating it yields CASRLRDRAYNEQFF.